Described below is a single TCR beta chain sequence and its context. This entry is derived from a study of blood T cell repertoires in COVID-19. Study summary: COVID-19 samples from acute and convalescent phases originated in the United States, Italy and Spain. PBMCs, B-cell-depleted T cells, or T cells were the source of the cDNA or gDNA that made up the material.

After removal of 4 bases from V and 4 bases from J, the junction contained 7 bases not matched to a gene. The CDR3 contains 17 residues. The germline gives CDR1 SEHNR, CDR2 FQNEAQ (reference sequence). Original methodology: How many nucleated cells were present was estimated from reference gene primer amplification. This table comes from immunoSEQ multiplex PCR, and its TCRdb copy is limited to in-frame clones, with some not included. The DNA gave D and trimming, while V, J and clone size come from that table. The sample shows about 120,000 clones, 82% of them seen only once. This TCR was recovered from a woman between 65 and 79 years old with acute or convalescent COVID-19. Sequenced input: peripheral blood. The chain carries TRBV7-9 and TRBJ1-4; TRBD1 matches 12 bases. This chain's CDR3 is CASSSGTGGIDNEKLFF. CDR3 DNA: TGTGCCAGCAGCTCCGGGACAGGGGGCATTGATAATGAAAAACTGTTTTTT.